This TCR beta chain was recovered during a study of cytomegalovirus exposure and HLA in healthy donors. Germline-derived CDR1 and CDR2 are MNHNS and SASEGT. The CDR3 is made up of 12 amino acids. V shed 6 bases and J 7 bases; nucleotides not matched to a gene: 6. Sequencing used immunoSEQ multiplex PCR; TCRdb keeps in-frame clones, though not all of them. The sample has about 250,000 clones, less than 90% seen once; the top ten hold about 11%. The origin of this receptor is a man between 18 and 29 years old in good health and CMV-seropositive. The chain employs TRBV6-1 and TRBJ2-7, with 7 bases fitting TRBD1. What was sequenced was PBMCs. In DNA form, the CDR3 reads TGTGCCAGCAGAGACAGGGTGAGGGAGCAGTACTTC. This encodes CASRDRVREQYF.